The rows below give T cell receptor beta chains drawn from one sample of a study of T cells in lung cancer brain metastases. Clones were sequenced by immunoSEQ multiplex PCR, and TCRdb holds only the in-frame ones, with some missing. The sample has a few thousand clones; over 80% are singletons. The sequencing sample was made of tumor tissue from the primary lung tumor. These receptor sequences come from a woman under 40 with non-small cell lung cancer. The CDR3 runs from the conserved cysteine through the conserved F or W. The order of the fields is D gene, J gene, clone size, V gene, CDR3 protein. D genes are given only for firm matches. A clone size is listed for some rows: how often the clone was seen (once, few, many), or a class if it is expanded.

>TRBD2|TRBJ2-7|few|TRBV5-1
CASSPGLARSYEQYF
>.|TRBJ2-2|.|TRBV6-1
CASSQTNSNTGELFF
>.|TRBJ1-2|.|TRBV12-5
CASGGTMGGYGYTF
>TRBD2|TRBJ2-7|.|TRBV5-1
CASRGLAGYEQYF
>TRBD2|TRBJ2-2|.|TRBV2
CASQTGTRKAGELFF
>TRBD2|TRBJ2-1|.|TRBV5-1
CASSLPGGPYNEQFF
>.|TRBJ2-2|.|TRBV7-7
CATSTGMNTGELFF
>.|TRBJ2-5|.|TRBV7-7
CASSPYLGSRETQYF
>.|TRBJ1-1|.|TRBV9
CASSVNDRTEAFF
>.|TRBJ1-3|.|TRBV10-3
CAISDGSWVNTIYF
>.|TRBJ2-7|.|TRBV11-2
CASRSRAAAGREQYF
>.|TRBJ2-2|.|TRBV15
CATSRENTGELFF
>.|TRBJ1-1|once|TRBV7-9
CASSLVRGVGTEAFF
>.|TRBJ2-5|few|TRBV4-1
CASSLEETQYF
>.|TRBJ1-1|.|TRBV27
CASSRNWNTEAFF
>.|TRBJ1-1|.|TRBV5-1
CASSLAVGAVEAFF
>.|TRBJ1-2|.|TRBV6-5
CASTDSNYGYTF
>.|TRBJ2-7|.|TRBV5-1
CASSLDLAPYEQYF
>.|TRBJ2-7|.|TRBV6-5
CASSYSTAREQYF
>TRBD1|TRBJ1-1|once|TRBV11-3
CASSVGQWNTEAFF
>TRBD2|TRBJ2-1|.|TRBV11-3
CASRLRPSGRAHPDNEQFF
>.|TRBJ2-5|.|TRBV9
CASSALQGRGTQYF
>TRBD2|TRBJ2-1|once|TRBV11-2
CASSLARGTSGRAGEQFF
>TRBD2|TRBJ2-7|.|TRBV5-1
CASSLGPGGGYEQYF
>.|TRBJ2-1|once|TRBV19
CASSHPAGTEQFF
>TRBD1|TRBJ2-1|.|TRBV6-6
CASSYPDRGTGNEQFF
>.|TRBJ2-5|once|TRBV6-6
CASSYGWRETQYF
>TRBD1|TRBJ2-1|.|TRBV19
CASSIRGQGYNEQFF
>TRBD1|TRBJ1-4|.|TRBV7-9
CASSPRGRGEKLFF
>.|TRBJ1-3|.|TRBV11-3
CASTERGGPSGNTIYF
>TRBD1|TRBJ2-7|.|TRBV5-5
CASSLGTGRYEQYF
>.|TRBJ2-4|few|TRBV27
CASSPTVGQGARYF
>.|TRBJ2-7|.|TRBV10-3
CAISVGGEQYF
>TRBD2|TRBJ2-1|.|TRBV2
CASSLAATHNEQFF
>TRBD1|TRBJ1-1|.|TRBV29-1
CSVDRGRAEAFF
>TRBD2|TRBJ2-2|.|TRBV7-6
CASSTGTSSAGELFF
>.|TRBJ1-2|.|TRBV7-9
CASSLAGLDYGYTF
>.|TRBJ1-1|.|TRBV2
CASLDRITTEAFF
>.|TRBJ2-1|.|TRBV7-9
CASSLSGSYNEQFF